The sequence of this TCR beta chain was determined in a study of cytomegalovirus exposure and HLA in healthy donors. PCR involved 60 Vbeta and 13 Jbeta primers. Only in-frame clones appear in the TCRdb table, and some are missing; sequencing was by immunoSEQ multiplex PCR. The data contain roughly 190,000 clones, over 75% of them singletons. The CDR3 has 14 residues. The germline V gene has CDR1 LNHDA and CDR2 SQIVND (reference sequence). The J segment lost 5 bases and the V segment lost 4 bases, leaving 4 bases of the junction unmatched. This clone was observed a single time. Source material: PBMCs. This sequence was found in a man aged 35 to 55 in good health and CMV-seropositive. The genes are TRBV19 and TRBJ2-3; TRBD2 aligns across 9 bases. CDR3 in DNA: TGTGCCAGTAGTAGCGGGGGGGCAGTAGATACGCAGTATTTT. Protein sequence: CASSSGGAVDTQYF.